This T cell receptor (beta chain) derives from a study of CD8+ T cells in alopecia areata. Study context: Skin was taken from roughly 6-13-month-old C3H/HeJ graft donors that had spontaneous alopecia and grafted onto roughly 6-10-week-old female C3H/HeJ mice. Overall study findings and caveats: There were also resident alphabeta T cells of normal skin sequenced in scalp samples. Normal scalp had lower clonality than lesional scalp, with alopecia totalis/universalis lesions showing this most strongly. TCR sharing across patients was less clear than in mice, possibly HLA-related.

CD4, CD8alpha, NKG2D, NKG2ACE and other markers guided sorting of pooled cutaneous lymph node cells. TCR sequencing used cDNA made by reverse transcription of extracted RNA. The method was immunoSEQ multiplex PCR; TCRdb's version includes in-frame clones alone and lacks a portion of them. The sample shows around 290,000 clones, none of them appearing just once. This clone was detected a few times. Its antigen remains unidentified. Mouse gene names apply. The read comes to an end 4 residues before the CDR3 does, leaving the germline J gene to fill in the end. CDR1 and CDR2 (germline): MSHET, SYDVDS. V gave up 7 bases and J gave up 0 bases, with 3 bases separating them. The CDR3 extends over 12 amino acids.

The sample comprised CD4+ T cells sorted from a lymph node. This TCR derives from a C3H/HeJ mouse with alopecia areata. Strain haplotype (MHC): H2-k. This chain links TRBV29 with TRBJ2-2; D call uncertain. Partial CDR3 DNA: TGTGCTAGCACAACAAACACCGGG. This translates into CASTTNTG. The CDR3 reads in full as CASTTNTGQLYF.